This TCR beta chain is drawn from a study of cytomegalovirus exposure and HLA in healthy donors. PCR used 60 Vbeta primers and 13 Jbeta primers. Using immunoSEQ multiplex PCR, the repertoire was profiled, and TCRdb retains in-frame clones only, with some absent. The table shows about 88,000 clones, with 75% to 90% occurring only once. CDR3 length: 19 residues. Trimming took 4 bases from V and 1 from J, leaving 23 bases between them. The germline V gene has CDR1 SGDLS and CDR2 YYNGEE. This chain joins TRBV9 and TRBJ2-2, with D perhaps TRBD1 (7 bases). The sequencing sample was made of PBMCs. This receptor was taken from a man between 18 and 29 years old in good health and CMV-seronegative. The CDR3 reads CASSTPRGWGARNTGELFF. The CDR3 DNA reads TGTGCCAGCAGCACTCCCAGGGGGTGGGGGGCGCGGAACACCGGGGAGCTGTTTTTT.